This passage covers 2 T cell receptor beta chains from one sample sequenced in a study of shared clonotypes between healthy human individuals (dated by TCRdb to the early 2020s). Library prep was done by the immunoSEQ multiplex PCR assay. This immuneACCESS table, as held by TCRdb, lists in-frame sequences with V and J called but not all clones. Of the missing ones, under half trace to an unresolved V gene in checked studies; the others have no known cause. A total of roughly 1,100,000 clones appear in this sample, more than 60% of them only once. Nearly 1.5% of the sample lies in the top ten. The sequenced material came from memory CD4+ T cells sorted from blood. In light of the paper, this sample's cell subset or site label describes: CD45RA-negative fraction. The receptors come from a man in his late teens or twenties in good health.

The V call is TRBV2, the J call TRBJ1-1; D is ambiguous. Germline V gene lookup returns CDR1 SNHLY and CDR2 FYNNEI. This CDR3 spans 16 amino acids. V dropped 3 bases and J dropped 1 base, with 15 bases sitting between them. In nucleotides, the CDR3 is TGTGCCAGCAGTGAGGGCGGCGTCACGACGAACACTGAAGCTTTCTTT. It codes for CASSEGGVTTNTEAFF.

This clone has a count of ten or more. The CDR3 DNA sequence: TGCGCCAGCAGTGAGTCGTTGGGGCATACGGGAGATACGCAGTATTTT. The encoded protein is CASSESLGHTGDTQYF. The chain links TRBV10-1 to TRBJ2-3; perhaps TRBD1 as D (5 bases). Trimming cost V 0 bases and J 5 bases, with 15 bases left between them. The germline V gene encodes CDR1 WNHNN and CDR2 SYGVQD (reference sequence). The CDR3 length is 16 residues.